This T cell receptor (beta chain) was sequenced during a study of blood T cell repertoires in COVID-19. In the study overall: Samples of COVID-19 (acute and convalescent) were obtained from the United States, Italy and Spain. T cells, B-cell-depleted T cells, or PBMCs provided the cDNA or gDNA that served as material.

In the original analysis: Scientists estimated how many nucleated cells there were by amplifying reference gene primers. Only in-frame clones appear in the TCRdb table, and some are missing; sequencing was by immunoSEQ multiplex PCR. That table supplies the V and J calls and clone size; D and trimming were determined from the DNA. Among more than 85,000 clones listed, 70% to 90% were seen once. The CDR3 covers 13 residues. V was pared by 5 bases and J by 0 bases, with 5 bases between. The genes are TRBV12-3 or TRBV12-4 and TRBJ2-1; D not resolved. Sample: peripheral blood. This receptor was taken from a human donor in a cohort sampled during active COVID-19. As DNA, the CDR3 is TGTGCCAGCAGTCCGGGCTCCTACAATGAGCAGTTCTTC. Amino acid sequence: CASSPGSYNEQFF.